The rows below give T cell receptor beta chains drawn from one sample of a study of OX40 agonist ivuxolimab in advanced cancers. The assay was immunoSEQ multiplex PCR, and TCRdb's table has in-frame clones only and misses some. The sample has more than 80,000 clones, approximately 87% seen once. The sample in question was CD4+ or CD8+ T cells sorted from blood, obtained in a trial of the OX40 agonist ivuxolimab. These receptor sequences come from an adult with an advanced solid tumor such as melanoma, head and neck, liver or kidney cancer. Both conserved end residues are part of each CDR3. The D gene is left open where the match is weak. The listing skips clone size in some rows; elsewhere it reads once, few, many or a size class.

v_call	j_call	d_call	clone_size	cdr3_nt	cdr3_aa
TRBV19	TRBJ1-5	NA	NA	TGTGCCACAGCGTATAGCAATCAGCCCCAGCATTTT	CATAYSNQPQHF
TRBV7-9	TRBJ1-1	NA	NA	TGTGCCAGCAACCCTACCGTGGGAGATGAAGCTTTCTTT	CASNPTVGDEAFF
TRBV7-8	TRBJ2-3	TRBD2	NA	TGTGCCAGCAGCTTAGAAGGACTAGATACAGATACGCAGTATTTT	CASSLEGLDTDTQYF
TRBV11-2	TRBJ2-1	TRBD2	NA	TGTGCCAGCAGCCCAGGCGGGAGTATGTACAATGAGCAGTTCTTC	CASSPGGSMYNEQFF
TRBV6-5	TRBJ2-1	NA	NA	TGTGCCAGCAGTTACTCGAAGCCTAGCAATGAGCAGTTCTTC	CASSYSKPSNEQFF
TRBV11-2	TRBJ2-7	TRBD2	NA	TGTGCCAGCAGCTTACTACCCCCGGGACTAGCGGGAGCCGAGCAGTACTTC	CASSLLPPGLAGAEQYF
TRBV7-3	TRBJ2-3	NA	NA	TGTGCCAGCAGCTTAGCTGGATATAGCACAGATACGCAGTATTTT	CASSLAGYSTDTQYF
TRBV5-1	TRBJ2-1	NA	NA	TGCGCCAGCAGCTTGGCGGCGGGGGCAGCTGAGCAGTTCTTC	CASSLAAGAAEQFF
TRBV30	TRBJ2-7	NA	NA	TGTGCCTGGAGTGCACAGGTGACCTACGAGCAGTACTTC	CAWSAQVTYEQYF
TRBV5-1	TRBJ2-3	NA	NA	TGCGCCAGCAGCGTGAATCTAGATACGCAGTATTTT	CASSVNLDTQYF
TRBV30	TRBJ1-4	NA	NA	TGTGCCTGGAGTTCGGGGCGTCGTGAAAAACTGTTTTTT	CAWSSGRREKLFF
TRBV30	TRBJ1-1	NA	NA	TGTGCCTGGAGAAAGGTTACTGAAGCTTTCTTT	CAWRKVTEAFF
TRBV19	TRBJ1-2	NA	NA	TGTGCCAGTAGTACAAGGACAGTTAACTATGGCTACACCTTC	CASSTRTVNYGYTF
TRBV19	TRBJ2-2	NA	NA	TGTGCCAGTACTCCTAGTGGAGGGAACACCGGGGAGCTGTTTTTT	CASTPSGGNTGELFF
TRBV7-2	TRBJ2-7	TRBD2	NA	TGTGCCAGCAGCCACCGGGGGGGTACGCCCTACGAGCAGTACTTC	CASSHRGGTPYEQYF
TRBV5-1	TRBJ1-2	NA	NA	TGCGCCAGCAGCTTGGGGACTCTGAGGGGTGGCTACACCTTC	CASSLGTLRGGYTF
TRBV27	TRBJ2-1	NA	NA	TGTGCCAGCAGTTTAGCAATCTACAATGGGCAGTTCTTC	CASSLAIYNGQFF
TRBV6-1	TRBJ2-7	TRBD2	once	TGTGCCAGCAGTGAGCGGGGGAGCGCCGAGCAGTACTTC	CASSERGSAEQYF
TRBV2	TRBJ2-3	TRBD1	NA	TGTGCCAGCAGATCCGCCGGGACAGCGCCCGGGACGCAGTATTTT	CASRSAGTAPGTQYF
TRBV6-1	TRBJ2-2	NA	NA	TGTGCCAGCAGCTCCCTATCAACCGGGGAGCTGTTTTTT	CASSSLSTGELFF
TRBV4-1	TRBJ2-3	NA	NA	TGCGCCAGCAGCCAAGATGGTGATACGCAGTATTTT	CASSQDGDTQYF
TRBV7-8	TRBJ2-7	NA	NA	TGTGCCAGCAGCTTAGGTTCCCAGGGTTCCTACGAGCAGTACTTC	CASSLGSQGSYEQYF
TRBV18	TRBJ1-4	TRBD1	NA	TGTGCCAGCTCACCAAGCGGACAGGTGTATGAAAAACTGTTTTTT	CASSPSGQVYEKLFF
TRBV6-6	TRBJ1-6	TRBD1	once	TGTGCCAGCAGCCCGGGACAGCATAATTCACCCCTCCACTTT	CASSPGQHNSPLHF
TRBV18	TRBJ2-3	TRBD2	NA	TGTGCCAGCTCACCAACTAGCGTCCAAACAGATACGCAGTATTTT	CASSPTSVQTDTQYF
TRBV5-5	TRBJ2-1	NA	NA	TGTGCCAGCAGCTTGGATCCGGGGGCCTACAATGAGCAGTTCTTC	CASSLDPGAYNEQFF
TRBV27	TRBJ1-1	NA	NA	TGTGCCAGCGGGTTCCTGAACACTGAAGCTTTCTTT	CASGFLNTEAFF
TRBV7-9	TRBJ2-6	NA	NA	TGTGCCAGCAGAGTGGAGTCTGGGGCCAACGTCCTGACTTTC	CASRVESGANVLTF
TRBV27	TRBJ2-3	NA	NA	TGTGCCAGCAGGACACAGGGCACAGATACGCAGTATTTT	CASRTQGTDTQYF
TRBV11-2	TRBJ1-2	NA	NA	TGTGCCAGCAGCTCCCAAAGGACTTCTGGCTACACCTTC	CASSSQRTSGYTF
TRBV27	TRBJ2-3	NA	NA	TGTGCCAGCAGTTGGACTGGGACTTCTAGCACAGATACGCAGTATTTT	CASSWTGTSSTDTQYF
TRBV11-2	TRBJ2-7	TRBD1	NA	TGTGCCAGCAGCCAGGGGGACAGGGGGAGCTCCTACGAGCAGTACTTC	CASSQGDRGSSYEQYF
TRBV6-4	TRBJ2-2	TRBD1	NA	TGTGCCAGCAGTGCCGGGACAGGGTTCGGGGAGCTGTTTTTT	CASSAGTGFGELFF
TRBV7-9	TRBJ2-2	TRBD1	few	TGTGCCAGCAGCATTAATCTCCCAAGCCGGGACAGGCCCACCGGGGAGCTGTTTTTT	CASSINLPSRDRPTGELFF
TRBV18	TRBJ1-4	TRBD1	NA	TGTGCCAGCTCCGGACAGGGCTCGATCGGTGGTGAAAAACTGTTTTTT	CASSGQGSIGGEKLFF
TRBV5-5	TRBJ2-2	NA	NA	TGTGCCAGCAGCAAGACAGTGAACACCGGGGAGCTGTTTTTT	CASSKTVNTGELFF
TRBV7-2	TRBJ2-1	TRBD2	NA	TGTGCCAGCAGGCCAGCGGGGGGGTACAATGAGCAGTTCTTC	CASRPAGGYNEQFF
TRBV11-2	TRBJ2-5	TRBD1	NA	TGTGCCAGCAGCCGGGACAGGGTTGGTGGTCTAGAGACCCAGTACTTC	CASSRDRVGGLETQYF
TRBV30	TRBJ2-7	TRBD2	NA	TGTGCCCGGGCCGGGGGGGCGAACGAGCAGTACTTC	CARAGGANEQYF
TRBV11-3	TRBJ2-2	NA	few	TGTGCCAGCAGCTTATTCAGTCCCGGGGAGCTGTTTTTT	CASSLFSPGELFF
TRBV29-1	TRBJ2-2	TRBD1	NA	TGCAGCGTTGGGGGGGTCGCGGACAGGGGTCCAACCGGGGAGCTGTTTTTT	CSVGGVADRGPTGELFF
TRBV29-1	TRBJ2-1	NA	NA	TGCAGCGGCCACACCTTCTCGGGGAATGAGCAGTTCTTC	CSGHTFSGNEQFF
TRBV6-5	TRBJ2-7	TRBD1	NA	TGTGCCAGCAGGACACAGACAGGGGGCGTGAACGAGCAGTACTTC	CASRTQTGGVNEQYF
TRBV14	TRBJ2-2	NA	NA	TGTGCCAGCAGCCAAAATACAGGGTTCACCGGGGAGCTGTTTTTT	CASSQNTGFTGELFF
TRBV10-3	TRBJ2-7	NA	NA	TGTGCCATCAGCGACGGGGCAGGCGGCTACGAGCAGTACTTC	CAISDGAGGYEQYF
TRBV5-8	TRBJ1-5	NA	NA	TGTGCCAGCAGCTTGGAACAGACAAGCAATCAGCCCCAGCATTTT	CASSLEQTSNQPQHF
TRBV11-2	TRBJ1-2	NA	NA	TGTGCCAGCAGCCCCGGGGTCCGGGCCTGGGGCTACACCTTC	CASSPGVRAWGYTF
TRBV15	TRBJ1-4	TRBD1	NA	TGTGCCACCAGCAGAGATCGCGGGACAGGGGTTAGGAGTGAAAAACTGTTTTTT	CATSRDRGTGVRSEKLFF
TRBV28	TRBJ1-1	NA	NA	TGTGCCAGCAGTTTAGGGGAGAGGGGCACCCCAGGAAGGGCTGAAGCTTTCTTT	CASSLGERGTPGRAEAFF
TRBV27	TRBJ2-7	TRBD1	NA	TGTGCCAGCAGTTTATTTGGGACAGTTCATTCCTACGAGCAGTACTTC	CASSLFGTVHSYEQYF
TRBV27	TRBJ2-1	NA	NA	TGTGCCAGCAGTCCTCCGCCATACAATGAGCAGTTCTTC	CASSPPPYNEQFF
TRBV7-8	TRBJ2-4	TRBD2	NA	TGTGCCAGCAGCCGACAGACTAGCGGGGAGCGGGGGGGTTTAGCCAAAAACATTCAGTACTTC	CASSRQTSGERGGLAKNIQYF
TRBV18	TRBJ2-3	NA	NA	TGTGCCAGCTCACCAGACTTGGAAGATACGCAGTATTTT	CASSPDLEDTQYF
TRBV6-5	TRBJ1-1	NA	once	TGTGCCAGCAGTAGATACAGGGACACTGAAGCTTTCTTT	CASSRYRDTEAFF
TRBV6-6	TRBJ2-5	NA	NA	TGTGCCAGCAGTTATAGGGGGGGCCAAGAGACCCAGTACTTC	CASSYRGGQETQYF